This is a list of T cell receptor beta chains from one sample in a study of blood T cell repertoires in COVID-19. Method: immunoSEQ multiplex PCR; TCRdb's copy keeps in-frame clones and lacks some. The data contain around 200,000 clones, 85% to 90% of them singletons. Source material: peripheral blood. The receptors come from a man aged 18 to 35 with active or convalescent COVID-19. The conserved cysteine and the conserved F or W are not part of the CDR3 here. A D gene is named only where the DNA matches it firmly. Rows give clone size only sometimes, using once, few, many, or a class for an expanded clone.

v_gene	abundance	d_gene	j_gene	CDR3aa
TRBV5-1	.	TRBD2	TRBJ2-1	ASSPLSGITYNEQF
TRBV28	.	.	TRBJ2-3	ASSLKLLATDTQY
TRBV7-9	.	.	TRBJ1-1	ASSRVNTEAF
TRBV2	.	TRBD1	TRBJ1-2	ASRAGTGSYSGYT
TRBV5-5	.	TRBD1	TRBJ2-7	ASSRSGTGIPEQY
TRBV30	.	.	TRBJ2-1	AWSVRELLGVGMSYNEQF
TRBV25-1	.	.	TRBJ2-1	ASSEFVNLLRNEQF
TRBV7-2	.	.	TRBJ2-5	ASSLRGETQY
TRBV5-4	once	.	TRBJ2-2	ASSGAWNTGELF
TRBV1	.	.	TRBJ1-4	TSSQRGEGGYEKLF
TRBV5-4	.	TRBD1	TRBJ1-2	ASSSPTTGGFYGYT
TRBV7-8	.	.	TRBJ1-5	ASSLGLVGQYGNQPQH
TRBV5-1	once	.	TRBJ1-2	ASSPSTGGSGGYT
TRBV7-8	.	.	TRBJ2-1	ASSLRGSLVSYNEQF
TRBV21-1	.	.	TRBJ2-2	ASSKGRFGLAKNTGELF